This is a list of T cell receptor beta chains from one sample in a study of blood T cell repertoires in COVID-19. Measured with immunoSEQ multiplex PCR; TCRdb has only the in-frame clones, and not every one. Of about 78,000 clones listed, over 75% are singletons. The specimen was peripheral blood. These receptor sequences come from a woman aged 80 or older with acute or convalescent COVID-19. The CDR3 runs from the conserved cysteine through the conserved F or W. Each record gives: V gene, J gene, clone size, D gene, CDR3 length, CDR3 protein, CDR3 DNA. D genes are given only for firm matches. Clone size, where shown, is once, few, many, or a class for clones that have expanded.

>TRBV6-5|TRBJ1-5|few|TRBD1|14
CASSTQGVDQPQHF
TGTGCCAGCAGTACACAGGGGGTGGATCAGCCCCAGCATTTT
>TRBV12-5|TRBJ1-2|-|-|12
CASWREDYGYTF
TGTGCTAGTTGGAGAGAAGACTATGGCTACACCTTC
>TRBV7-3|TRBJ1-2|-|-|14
CASSSSGGTYGYTF
TGTGCCAGCAGCTCGTCGGGGGGGACCTATGGCTACACCTTC
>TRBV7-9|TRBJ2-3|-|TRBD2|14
CAYRRGSGTDTQYF
TGTGCCTATAGGCGGGGGTCAGGCACAGATACGCAGTATTTT
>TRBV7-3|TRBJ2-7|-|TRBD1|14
CASSLDRGTYEQYF
TGTGCCAGCAGCTTAGACAGGGGGACCTACGAGCAGTACTTC
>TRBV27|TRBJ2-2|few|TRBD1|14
CATHRTGGTGELFF
TGTGCCACTCATCGGACAGGGGGAACCGGGGAGCTGTTTTTT
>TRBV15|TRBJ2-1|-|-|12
CATGYQGNEQFF
TGTGCCACCGGATACCAGGGTAATGAGCAGTTCTTC
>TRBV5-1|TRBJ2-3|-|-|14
CASSLDRGGDTQYF
TGCGCCAGCAGCTTGGACAGGGGAGGCGATACGCAGTATTTT
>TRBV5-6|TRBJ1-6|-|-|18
CASSLELQGSTYNSPLHF
TGTGCCAGCAGCTTGGAGCTACAGGGTAGCACCTATAATTCACCCCTCCACTTT
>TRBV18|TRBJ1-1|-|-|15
CASYPTLGGGTEAFF
TGTGCCAGCTACCCAACCCTCGGGGGTGGCACTGAAGCTTTCTTT
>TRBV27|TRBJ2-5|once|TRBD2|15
CASRIGGRGRETQYF
TGTGCCAGCCGCATTGGAGGGAGGGGACGTGAGACCCAGTACTTC
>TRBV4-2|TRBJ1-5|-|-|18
CASSQDRSTAYSNQPQHF
TGTGCCAGCAGCCAAGATAGGAGCACGGCATATAGCAATCAGCCCCAGCATTTT
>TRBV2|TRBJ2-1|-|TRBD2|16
CASSLGGGGSYNEQFF
TGTGCCAGCTCCCTCGGCGGGGGGGGCTCCTACAATGAGCAGTTCTTC
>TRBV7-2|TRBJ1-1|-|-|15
CASSLGGGWPTEAFF
TGTGCCAGCAGCTTAGGGGGGGGCTGGCCCACTGAAGCTTTCTTT
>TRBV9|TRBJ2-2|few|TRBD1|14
CASSVTGITGELFF
TGTGCCAGCAGCGTGACAGGGATCACCGGGGAGCTGTTTTTT
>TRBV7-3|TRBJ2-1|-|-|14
CASSLSTSLSEQFF
TGTGCCAGCAGCTTAAGTACTAGCCTCAGTGAGCAGTTCTTC
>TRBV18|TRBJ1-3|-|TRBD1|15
CASSPTGGDGNTIYF
TGTGCCAGCTCACCGACAGGGGGCGATGGAAACACCATATATTTT
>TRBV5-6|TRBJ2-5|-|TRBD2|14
CASSLLAGRETQYF
TGTGCCAGCAGCTTGCTAGCGGGGAGAGAGACCCAGTACTTC
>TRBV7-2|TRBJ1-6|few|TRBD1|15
CASSVTGGGNSPLHF
TGTGCCAGCAGCGTTACAGGGGGGGGTAATTCACCCCTCCACTTT
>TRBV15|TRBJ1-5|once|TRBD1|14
CATSKPGGGQPQHF
TGTGCCACCAGCAAACCAGGGGGCGGTCAGCCCCAGCATTTT